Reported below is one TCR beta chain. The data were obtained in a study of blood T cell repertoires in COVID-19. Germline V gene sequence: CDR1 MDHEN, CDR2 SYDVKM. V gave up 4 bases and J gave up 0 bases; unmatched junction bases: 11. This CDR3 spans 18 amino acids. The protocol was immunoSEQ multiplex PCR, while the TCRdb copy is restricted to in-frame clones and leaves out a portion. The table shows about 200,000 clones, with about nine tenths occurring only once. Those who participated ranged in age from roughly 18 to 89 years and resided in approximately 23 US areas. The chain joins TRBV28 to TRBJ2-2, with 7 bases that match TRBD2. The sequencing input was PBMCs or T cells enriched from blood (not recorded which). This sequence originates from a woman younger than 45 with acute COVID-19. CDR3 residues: CASSSRALAASNTGELFF. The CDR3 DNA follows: TGTGCCAGCAGTTCCCGCGCTCTAGCGGCTTCGAACACCGGGGAGCTGTTTTTT.